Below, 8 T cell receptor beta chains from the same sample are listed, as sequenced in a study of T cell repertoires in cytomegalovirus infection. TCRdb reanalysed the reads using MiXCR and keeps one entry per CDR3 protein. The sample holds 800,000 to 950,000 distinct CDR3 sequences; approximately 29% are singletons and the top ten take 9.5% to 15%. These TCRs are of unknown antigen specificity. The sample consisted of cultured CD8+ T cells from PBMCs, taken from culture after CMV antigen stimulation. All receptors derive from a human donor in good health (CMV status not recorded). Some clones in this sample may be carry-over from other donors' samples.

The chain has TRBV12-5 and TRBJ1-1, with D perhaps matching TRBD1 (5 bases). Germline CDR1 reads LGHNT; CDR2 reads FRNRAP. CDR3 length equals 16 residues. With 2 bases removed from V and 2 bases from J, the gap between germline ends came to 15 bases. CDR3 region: CASGLTLTGVNTEAFF. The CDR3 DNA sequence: TGTGCTAGTGGTTTGACCCTAACGGGGGTCAACACTGAAGCTTTCTTT.

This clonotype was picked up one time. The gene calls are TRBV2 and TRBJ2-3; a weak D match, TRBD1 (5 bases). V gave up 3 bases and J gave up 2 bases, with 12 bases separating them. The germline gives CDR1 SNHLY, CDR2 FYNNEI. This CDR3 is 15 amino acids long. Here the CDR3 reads CASSDRRQITDTQYF. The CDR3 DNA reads TGTGCCAGCAGTGATAGGCGACAGATCACAGATACGCAGTATTTT. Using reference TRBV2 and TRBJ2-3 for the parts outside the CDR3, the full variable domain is EPEVTQTPSHQVTQMGQEVILRCVPISNHLYFYWYRQILGQKVEFLVSFYNNEISEKSEIFDDQFSVERPDGSNFTLKIRSTKLEDSAMYFCASSDRRQITDTQYFGPGTRLTVL.

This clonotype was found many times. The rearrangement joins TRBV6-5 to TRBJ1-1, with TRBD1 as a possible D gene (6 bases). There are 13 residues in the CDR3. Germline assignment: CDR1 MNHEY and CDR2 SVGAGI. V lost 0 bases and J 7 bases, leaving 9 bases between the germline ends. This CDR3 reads CASSYSGTIEAFF. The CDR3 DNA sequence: TGTGCCAGCAGTTACTCGGGGACAATTGAAGCTTTCTTT.

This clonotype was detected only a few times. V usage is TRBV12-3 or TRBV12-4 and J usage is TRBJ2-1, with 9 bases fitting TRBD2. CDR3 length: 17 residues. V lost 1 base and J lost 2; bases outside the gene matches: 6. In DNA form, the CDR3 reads TGTGCCAGCAGTTTAGGGGGTAGCGGGGGCACCTACAATGAGCAGTTCTTC. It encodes CASSLGGSGGTYNEQFF.

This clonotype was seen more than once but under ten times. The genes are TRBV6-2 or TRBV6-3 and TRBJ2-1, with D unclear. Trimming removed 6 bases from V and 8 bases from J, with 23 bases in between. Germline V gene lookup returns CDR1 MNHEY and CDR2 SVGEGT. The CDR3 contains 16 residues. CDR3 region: CASRQSLGVNRDEQFF. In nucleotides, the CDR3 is TGTGCCAGCAGGCAGAGTCTAGGAGTCAATAGGGATGAGCAGTTCTTC.

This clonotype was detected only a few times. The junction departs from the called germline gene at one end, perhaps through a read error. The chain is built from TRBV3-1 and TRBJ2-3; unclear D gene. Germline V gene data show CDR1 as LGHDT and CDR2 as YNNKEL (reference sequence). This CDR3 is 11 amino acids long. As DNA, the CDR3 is TGCGCCAGCAGCCAAGAGGATACGCAGTATTTT. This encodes CASSQEDTQYF.

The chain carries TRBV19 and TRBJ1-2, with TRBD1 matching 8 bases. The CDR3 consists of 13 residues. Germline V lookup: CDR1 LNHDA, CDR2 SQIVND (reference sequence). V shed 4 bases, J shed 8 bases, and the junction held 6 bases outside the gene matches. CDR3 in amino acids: CASSTQGGIGYTF. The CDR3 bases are TGTGCCAGTAGTACACAGGGGGGCATCGGCTACACCTTC.

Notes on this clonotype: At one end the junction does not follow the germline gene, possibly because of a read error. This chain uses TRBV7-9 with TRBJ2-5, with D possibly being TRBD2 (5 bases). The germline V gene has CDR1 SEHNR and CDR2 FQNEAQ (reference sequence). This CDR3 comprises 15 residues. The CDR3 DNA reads TGTACCAGCAGCCCAGTTGGGAGCTACCAAGAGACCCAGTACTTC. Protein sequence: CTSSPVGSYQETQYF.